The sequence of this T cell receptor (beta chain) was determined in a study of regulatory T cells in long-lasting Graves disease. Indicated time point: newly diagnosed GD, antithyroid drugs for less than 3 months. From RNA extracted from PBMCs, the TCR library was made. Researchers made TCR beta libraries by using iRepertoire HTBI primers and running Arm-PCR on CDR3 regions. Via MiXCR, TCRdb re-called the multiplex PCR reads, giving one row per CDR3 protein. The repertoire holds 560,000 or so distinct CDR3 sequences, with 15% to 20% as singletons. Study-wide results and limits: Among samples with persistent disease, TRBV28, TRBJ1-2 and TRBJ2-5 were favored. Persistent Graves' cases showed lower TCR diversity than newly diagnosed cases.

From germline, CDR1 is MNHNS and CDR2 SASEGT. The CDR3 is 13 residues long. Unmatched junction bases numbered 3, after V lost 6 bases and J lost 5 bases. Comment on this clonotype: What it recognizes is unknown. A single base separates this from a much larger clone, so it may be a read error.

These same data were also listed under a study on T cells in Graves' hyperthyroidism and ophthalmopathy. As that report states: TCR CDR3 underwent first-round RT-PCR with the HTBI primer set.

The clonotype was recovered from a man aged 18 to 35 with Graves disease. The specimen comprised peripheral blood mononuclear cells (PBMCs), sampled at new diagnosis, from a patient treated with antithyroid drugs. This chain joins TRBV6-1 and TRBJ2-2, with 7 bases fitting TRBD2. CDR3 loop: CASRRERTGELFF. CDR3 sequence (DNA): TGTGCCAGCAGGCGGGAGCGGACCGGGGAGCTGTTTTTT.